This T cell receptor (beta chain) was documented in a study of blood T cell repertoires in COVID-19 (dated by TCRdb to 2020 to 2021). A note on the overall study: Samples covering the acute and convalescent phases of COVID-19 were provided by collaborators in the United States, Italy and Spain. The material from the prospective study consisted of cDNA or gDNA derived from T cells, B-cell-depleted T cells, or PBMCs. The dataset comprised deeply sampled blood TCRbeta repertoires from subjects exposed to, actively infected with, or recovered from COVID-19. The repertoires were made available in a free public database intended to serve as a resource for research on the immune response to SARS-CoV-2. The samples were drawn from two sources: the first 160 participants of the ongoing ImmuneRACE study, and 1,200 or so subjects contributed by 6 global collaborators. Nearly every sample came with metadata listing a de-identified subject ID, COVID-19 status, age in years and sex. HLA class I and class II types, where available, came from metadata supplied by the sample provider rather than from assay-based typing. General findings and caveats noted by the study authors: How much clinical and demographic metadata was included differed by source and by participant, and the metadata was provided uncurated.

The immunoSEQ Assay, a bias-controlled multiplex PCR, was used to amplify TCRbeta CDR3 regions from genomic DNA. Per the authors' processing: Within the assay, amplification of reference gene primers was used to estimate how many nucleated cells each sample contained. To quantify the absolute abundance of each unique TCRbeta CDR3 rearrangement, sequence reads were collapsed and filtered. For each sample, productive Simpson clonality was calculated as the square root of Simpson's diversity index over productive rearrangements. The source is immuneACCESS, and TCRdb retained only in-frame sequences with V and J called. Part of the clones is not carried over; for the studies checked, unresolved V genes explain less than half of this, and the remainder is unexplained. Clone size and the V and J calls come from that table; the DNA yielded D and trimming. This sample lists over 350,000 clones; approximately 90% were detected once. About 0.78% of the sample is held by the ten biggest clonotypes.

Concerning this clone: Its antigen target is currently unknown. No much larger clone exists at a distance of one base, and base qualities are not known.

Participants in the prospective study were enrolled through a virtual design, were aged roughly 18 to 100 years, and lived in 20 to 30 United States geographic areas. Cohort assignment in the prospective study relied on participant-reported clinical history from a screening survey and a study questionnaire. Exposed participants were defined as having been in contact with someone with a PCR-confirmed or clinician-diagnosed COVID-19 case within 2 weeks of study entry. In the prospective study, mobile phlebotomists collected whole blood, serum and a nasopharyngeal or oropharyngeal swab from each participant. Prospective study participants could optionally give additional blood draws and questionnaires over an approximately two-month period. Prospective study blood samples were shipped either frozen or at room temperature before DNA extraction. The V and J ends are trimmed by 3 bases and 8 bases, leaving 17 bases between them. The CDR3 contains 14 residues, cysteine and phenylalanine counted. Of the read, only the CDR3 DNA is kept; its 42 bases are in frame from base 1. The germline V gene (reference sequence) supplies CDR1 DFQATT and CDR2 SNEGSKA.

The sequence came from a woman between 40 and 55 years old who had been exposed to COVID-19. The sequence is built from TRBV20-1 and TRBJ2-1, and perhaps TRBD2 as D gene, on 6 matching bases. The sequencing input was PBMCs or T cells enriched from blood (not recorded which). CDR3 reads: CSASLPGVGDEQFF. The DNA reads TGCAGTGCTAGTCTCCCGGGGGTGGGGGATGAGCAGTTCTTC.